This is a list of T cell receptor beta chains from one sample in a study of T cells in Graves' hyperthyroidism and ophthalmopathy. A single record per CDR3 protein comes from TCRdb applying MiXCR to the multiplex PCR reads. The data contain about 380,000 distinct CDR3 sequences, around an eighth of them singletons. Sequencing was performed on blood. The receptors originated from a man aged 25 to 40 with Graves' hyperthyroidism that later progressed to Graves' ophthalmopathy. Both conserved end residues are part of each CDR3. D genes are given only for firm matches. Not all rows give a size; the values are once, few, many and, for expanded clones, a class.

abundance	d_gene	len	v_gene	j_gene	CDR3nt	CDR3aa
-	-	16	TRBV7-9	TRBJ2-1	TGTGCCAGCAGCCCAAGCCCGGTGGGGGATTACAATGAGCAGTTCTTC	CASSPSPVGDYNEQFF
many	TRBD1	15	TRBV6-1	TRBJ1-1	TGTGCCAGCCGAACCTACACAGGGGGAGGCACTGAAGCTTTCTTT	CASRTYTGGGTEAFF
-	TRBD1	15	TRBV19	TRBJ1-5	TGTGCCAGTAGTAGGCCAGGACAGGGCGGTAAGCCCCAGCATTTT	CASSRPGQGGKPQHF
few	-	12	TRBV29-1	TRBJ1-4	TGCAGCGCTCGGGCCCAGGGGGAAAAACTGTTTTTT	CSARAQGEKLFF
few	TRBD1	15	TRBV5-5	TRBJ2-7	TGTGCCAGCAGCCCCTATCGACAGGGAACCTACGAGCAGTACTTC	CASSPYRQGTYEQYF
many	-	15	TRBV12-3/TRBV12-4	TRBJ1-6	TGTGCCAGCCATGTCGGACGGTCCCATAATTCACCCCTCCACTTT	CASHVGRSHNSPLHF
-	TRBD1	13	TRBV15	TRBJ1-2	TGTGCCACCAGCAGAGGACAGGGGGATGGCTACACCTTC	CATSRGQGDGYTF
many	TRBD2	16	TRBV11-3	TRBJ2-1	TGTGCCAGCAGTCACCAAAGCGGGGGGGCGGGGAATGAGCAGTTCTTC	CASSHQSGGAGNEQFF
-	-	12	TRBV6-1	TRBJ2-7	TGTACCAGCAGTGATGCCAGCTACGAGCAGTACTTC	CTSSDASYEQYF
-	TRBD1	16	TRBV27	TRBJ1-5	TGTGCCAGCAGTTCTCCGGGACAGGGAGTTAATCAGCCCCAGCATTTT	CASSSPGQGVNQPQHF
-	-	14	TRBV5-1	TRBJ2-3	TGCGCCAGCAGCTTTTCCCTATCCCGAGATACGCGGTATTTT	CASSFSLSRDTRYF
many	TRBD2	16	TRBV20-1	TRBJ2-2	TGCAGTGCTAGAGAGAGGACTAGCGGGGACACCGGGGAGCTGTTTTTT	CSARERTSGDTGELFF
-	-	14	TRBV7-6	TRBJ1-1	TGTGCCAGCAGCTCCAACCAGATGAACACTGAAGCTTTCTTT	CASSSNQMNTEAFF
-	-	13	TRBV3-1	TRBJ1-3	TGTGCCAGCAGCCTGTCGGACAGAAACACCATATATTTT	CASSLSDRNTIYF
few	TRBD1	15	TRBV19	TRBJ2-1	TGTGCCAGTAGTGAAAGGACAGGGGGCCGGGGTGAGCAGTTCTTC	CASSERTGGRGEQFF
many	TRBD2	15	TRBV7-3	TRBJ2-1	TGTGCCAGCAGCCCCGGGACTAGCGGGGGGGCAAGGCAGTTCTTC	CASSPGTSGGARQFF
many	-	14	TRBV5-5	TRBJ2-1	TGTGCCAGCAGCTTGGGTCAGGGTTCCAATGAGCAGTTCTTC	CASSLGQGSNEQFF
many	-	14	TRBV6-1	TRBJ1-5	TGTGCCAGCAGTTCCATACGGAGCAATCAGCCCCAGCATTTT	CASSSIRSNQPQHF
-	-	17	TRBV9	TRBJ2-1	TGTGCCAGCAGCGTAGGAACCCGAGGCGGGGCCCCGGGGGAGCAGTGCTTC	CASSVGTRGGAPGEQCF
many	TRBD1	15	TRBV12-3/TRBV12-4	TRBJ1-2	TGTGCCAGCAGTTACGACAGGGGGGCTAACTATGGCTACACCTTC	CASSYDRGANYGYTF
few	TRBD1	14	TRBV28	TRBJ1-6	TGTGCCAGCAGTCCGGACAGGGGTGTGTCACCCCTCCACTTT	CASSPDRGVSPLHF
-	TRBD1	11	TRBV7-9	TRBJ1-2	TGTGCCAGCAGCCTCGGGACAGCGTTTACCTTC	CASSLGTAFTF
many	-	12	TRBV12-3/TRBV12-4	TRBJ2-7	TGTGCCAGCAGTTTGGGAGGTGGGGGGCAGTACTTC	CASSLGGGGQYF
many	-	16	TRBV15	TRBJ2-7	TGTGCCACCAGCAGGGTACATGGAAAGGGCCGCTACGAGCAGTACTTC	CATSRVHGKGRYEQYF
-	TRBD1	16	TRBV27	TRBJ1-5	TGTGCCAGCAGTGAACGGACAGGCTTGGGGAGTCAGCCCCAGCATTTT	CASSERTGLGSQPQHF
many	-	13	TRBV24-1	TRBJ2-5	TGTGCCACCAGTGACCACAACCAAGAGACCCAGTACTTC	CATSDHNQETQYF